What follows are 24 T cell receptor beta chains derived from one specimen sequenced in a study of monozygotic twins with inflammatory bowel disease. TCRdb reprocessed the 5' RACE reads; each CDR3 protein has one entry and no DNA is given. The sample data list more than 100,000 distinct CDR3 sequences. Specimen: blood. These receptor sequences come from a human donor with ulcerative colitis or Crohn's disease, or a healthy co-twin of an affected twin (not recorded which).

The chain links TRBV5-1 to TRBJ2-1; TCRdb gives TRBD2 as the D gene, but with no DNA this cannot be confirmed. Germline values: CDR1 SGHRS, CDR2 YFSETQ. The CDR3 is 15 amino acids. CDR3: CASSDGLAAYNEQFF.

The rearrangement uses TRBV19 and TRBJ2-5; with no DNA, the TCRdb D assignment of TRBD1 cannot be verified. Germline CDR1 LNHDA, CDR2 SQIVND (reference sequence). The CDR3 extends over 15 amino acids. CDR3 region: CASSRPLGGQETQYF.

The V call is TRBV7-2, the J call TRBJ2-7; TCRdb designates TRBD2, a call that cannot be tested without DNA. The CDR3 extends over 13 amino acids. CDR1 and CDR2 from the germline V gene are SGHTA and FQGNSA. CDR3: CASSPTRQDEQYF.

The chain is built from TRBV2 and TRBJ2-7; TCRdb's D gene call, TRBD1, goes unchecked for lack of DNA. Germline values: CDR1 SNHLY, CDR2 FYNNEI. CDR3 length: 15 residues. The CDR3 reads CASSHRWDSIYEQYF.

The chain couples TRBV11-2 to TRBJ2-7. The CDR3 length is 12 residues. Per germline, CDR1 SGHAT and CDR2 FQNNGV. The CDR3 loop reads CASSLGYYEQYF.

This chain connects TRBV11-3 to TRBJ1-1. CDR3 length: 14 residues. The V gene's germline CDR1 is SGHNT and CDR2 YENEEA. The CDR3 spells CASSLVWFHTEAFF.

The chain is built from TRBV6-5 and TRBJ2-5; TCRdb reports TRBD2, a call that lacks DNA to check it against. Germline values: CDR1 MNHEY, CDR2 SVGAGI. There are 15 residues in the CDR3. The CDR3 is CASSYSNRPPETQYF.

The gene calls are TRBV7-3 and TRBJ2-1. The germline V gene has CDR1 SGHTA and CDR2 FQGTGA. This CDR3 comprises 12 residues. CDR3 sequence: CASSLSGNEQFF.

The chain is built from TRBV7-9 and TRBJ2-2. Germline CDR1 is SEHNR and CDR2 is FQNEAQ (reference sequence). This CDR3 spans 12 amino acids. CDR3 region: CASEAEAGELFF. Full variable domain (rest looked up from reference TRBV7-9 and TRBJ2-2): DTGVSQNPRHKITKRGQNVTFRCDPISEHNRLYWYRQTLGQGPEFLTYFQNEAQLEKSRLLSDRFSAERPKGSFSTLEIQRTEQGDSAMYLCASEAEAGELFFGEGSRLTVL.

The rearrangement joins TRBV20-1 to TRBJ2-7. Germline V gene sequence: CDR1 DFQATT, CDR2 SNEGSKA (reference sequence). The CDR3 is 11 residues long. The CDR3 loop reads CSARAIREQYF.

The V call is TRBV5-1, the J call TRBJ2-1. The CDR3 runs to 12 residues. The germline CDR1 and CDR2 sequences are SGHRS and YFSETQ. CDR3 residues: CASSYQYNEQFF. Complete variable domain (other parts from reference TRBV5-1 and TRBJ2-1): KAGVTQTPRYLIKTRGQQVTLSCSPISGHRSVSWYQQTPGQGLQFLFEYFSETQRNKGNFPGRFSGRQFSNSRSEMNVSTLELGDSALYLCASSYQYNEQFFGPGTRLTVL.

This chain connects TRBV5-1 to TRBJ2-1. The V gene's germline CDR1 is SGHRS and CDR2 YFSETQ. This CDR3 has 13 amino acids. Here the CDR3 reads CASSLARGIEQFF. The full variable domain, in which reference TRBV5-1 and TRBJ2-1 provide the parts outside the CDR3, is KAGVTQTPRYLIKTRGQQVTLSCSPISGHRSVSWYQQTPGQGLQFLFEYFSETQRNKGNFPGRFSGRQFSNSRSEMNVSTLELGDSALYLCASSLARGIEQFFGPGTRLTVL.

The chain uses TRBV10-2 and TRBJ2-5. This CDR3 has 14 amino acids. Germline V gene data show CDR1 as WSHSY and CDR2 as SAAADI. The CDR3 sequence: CASRDSSTQETQYF.

The rearrangement links TRBV10-3 to TRBJ1-3. This CDR3 spans 12 amino acids. Germline lookup yields CDR1 ENHRY and CDR2 SYGVKD. The CDR3 is CASRTSGNTIYF.

This chain joins TRBV29-1 and TRBJ2-4. Germline V gives CDR1 SQVTM, CDR2 ANQGSEA. The CDR3 covers 12 residues. The CDR3 loop reads CSVIKGKNIQYF.

The chain joins TRBV12-3 or TRBV12-4 to TRBJ2-7; there is no DNA to check the TCRdb D call of TRBD2. The CDR3 extends over 17 amino acids. Here the CDR3 reads CASSTRGGRVRSYEQYF.

This rearrangement joins TRBV6-2 or TRBV6-3 to TRBJ2-1; TCRdb lists TRBD1, though no DNA is available to test this call. CDR3 length equals 15 residues. Germline values: CDR1 MNHEY, CDR2 SVGEGT. CDR3 sequence: CASSYPRGGAGEQFF.

This chain joins TRBV5-1 and TRBJ2-7; TCRdb lists TRBD2, though no DNA is available to test this call. In germline, CDR1 is SGHRS, CDR2 YFSETQ. CDR3 length: 15 residues. The CDR3 here is CASSSSDLSSYEQYF.

This sequence joins TRBV5-1 and TRBJ2-1; TCRdb's D call of TRBD2 is untestable without DNA. The germline V gene has CDR1 SGHRS and CDR2 YFSETQ. This CDR3 has 15 amino acids. The CDR3 sequence: CASSLGTSGIYEQFF.

The chain recombines TRBV6-5 with TRBJ2-1; TCRdb's D gene call, TRBD2, goes unchecked for lack of DNA. Germline V gene sequence: CDR1 MNHEY, CDR2 SVGAGI. This CDR3 region has 15 residues. The CDR3 region is CASSYLAGGGDEQFF.

The CDR3 reads CSALDRAKETQYF. The chain carries TRBV20-1 and TRBJ2-5; TCRdb calls TRBD1, which cannot be checked without DNA. This CDR3 region has 13 residues. In germline, CDR1 is DFQATT, CDR2 SNEGSKA (reference sequence).

This chain joins TRBV4-2 and TRBJ1-1; TCRdb reports TRBD1, a call that lacks DNA to check it against. The CDR3 sequence is 15 residues long. Germline CDR1 and CDR2: LGHNA and YNFKEQ. The CDR3 sequence: CASSQPQGSNTEAFF.

The chain combines TRBV29-1 with TRBJ1-3. This CDR3 spans 19 amino acids. Germline-derived CDR1 and CDR2 are SQVTM and ANQGSEA. CDR3 residues: CSVAAIRGVLKFFGNTIYF.

This rearrangement joins TRBV11-1 to TRBJ1-5; TCRdb outputs TRBD1, but without DNA this stays unchecked. The V gene's germline CDR1 is SGHAT and CDR2 FQDESV (reference sequence). There are 18 residues in the CDR3. The CDR3 spells CASSNSDGARLSNQPQHF.